This T cell receptor beta chain was captured by sequencing in a study of radiation and T cells in renal cell carcinoma (dated by TCRdb to about 2020). Regarding the complete study: Samples came from a clinical trial, in which primary renal cell carcinomas received 15 Gy stereotactic body radiation therapy followed by nephrectomy 4 weeks later. In the 40 to 60 samples combined, some 4,000,000 unique CDR3 nucleotide sequences were found, encoding roughly 3,000,000 unique CDR3 amino acid sequences. A total of under 60 samples underwent TCR beta sequencing, made up of roughly 26 tumors and around 27 peripheral blood samples.

To note about this clone: The specificity of this receptor is unknown. It has no much larger one-base neighbor in the sample; base qualities were not kept.

This specimen's time point label, per the study, means: blood 2 weeks post-SBRT. What this sample's treatment or condition label stands for: 15 Gy SBRT to primary tumor, nephrectomy 4 weeks later. To follow tumor-enriched clonotypes, serial peripheral blood was collected from radiation-treated patients at baseline and at 2 weeks and 4 weeks after SBRT. Every patient's renal cell carcinoma showed clear cell pathology. Genomic DNA for TCR sequencing was prepared using the QIAamp DNA Blood Mini Kit (Qiagen). The analyses included only samples that passed all quality control checks. Overall study outcomes, separate from this receptor: Because pretreatment tumor biopsies were not available, the baseline intratumoral presence of clonotypes could not be determined. Blood repertoire dynamics were not followed beyond 4 weeks after treatment. Because the trial had a single-armed design, the trial could not examine how radiation dose or scheduling affected the TCR repertoire. In blood, the top tumor clonotypes increased from baseline to 2 weeks after radiation and then shrank by 4 weeks, which suggests a temporary expansion of tumor-resident clones.

According to the germline V gene, CDR1 reads KGHSH and CDR2 reads LQKENI. The CDR3 sequence holds 15 residues, the cysteine and phenylalanine included. The DNA shown is the 45-base CDR3, in frame from base 1. V was cut back by 3 bases and J by 3 bases, leaving a gap of 12 bases between them. Following the manufacturer's recommendations, the immunoSEQ kit was used to generate TCR beta libraries from genomic DNA. Library preparation used a first multiplex PCR with proprietary primers, then a second PCR adding unique barcodes, with bead cleanups after each round. Each sample batch included a kit-provided positive control reaction and a negative control reaction. The final libraries were assessed on an Agilent 4200 TapeStation D1000 ScreenTape, pooled by volume, and quantified by qPCR. Sequencing was performed on an Illumina NextSeq500 using a MidOutput 150-cycle cartridge, with 156 Read1 cycles, 15 Index1 cycles, and the kit custom primers. The pooled library was loaded at 0.95 to 1 pM, with an approximately 21% PhiX control spiked in. Turning to the authors' computational methods: The vendor-processed data were analyzed in R, and a clonotype was defined as all T cells that share the same CDR3 nucleotide sequence. For clone abundance analyses, frequencies were normalized to the 10,000 most abundant clones per sample. Public T cell clones, averaging fewer than five per sample, were removed before analysis. An abundance difference of at least 32-fold between compartments was the criterion for calling clonotypes tumor-enriched or baseline blood-enriched. A beta-binomial differential abundance model was used to identify clonotypes that expanded or contracted between blood time points. Tumor-blood repertoire similarity was measured with the Baroni-Urbani and Buser coefficient, and groups were compared using two-tailed Wilcoxon tests in R. TCRdb's version of the immuneACCESS table is confined to in-frame rearrangements and falls short of the full clone set. An unresolved V gene accounts for under half of the shortfall where checked; the remainder is of unknown origin. The V and J calls and clone size come from that table; D and trimming were worked out from the DNA. This sample holds around 60,000 clones; 70% to 80% were observed only once. The top ten hold about 6.8% of the sample.

The receptor was derived from a man in his fifties or sixties with renal cell carcinoma. The material sequenced was blood, taken from a patient whose treatment included radiotherapy and nephrectomy. The rearranged chain carries TRBV18 and TRBJ1-5; a weak D assignment points to TRBD1 (6 bases agree). CDR3 sequence: CASSPDGQYNQPQHF. The nucleotide sequence is given as TGTGCCAGCTCACCGGACGGACAGTACAATCAGCCCCAGCATTTT.